This TCR beta chain came from a study of T cells in Graves' hyperthyroidism and ophthalmopathy. Amplified TCR beta CDR3 regions came from RNA transcripts. TCR CDR3 regions were first amplified by RT-PCR with HTBI primers. TCRdb used MiXCR to reprocess the multiplex PCR reads, holding one entry per CDR3 protein. Counted here are around 580,000 distinct CDR3 sequences, about 43% occurring once; the ten biggest clones make up around 7.7%. Points on this clonotype: The antigen is unknown. A clone one base away is much larger, so this may be a read error.

Trimming cost V 1 base and J 0 bases, with 7 bases left between them. CDR1 and CDR2 from the germline V gene are SGHTA and FQGNSA. The CDR3 length is 14 residues. Study-level points and caveats: Most expanded thyroid clonotypes above 0.001 also appeared in blood.

An absence of ophthalmopathy progression within 18 months meant stable Graves' hyperthyroidism. Sequenced input: peripheral blood or thyroid tissue (not recorded which). This sequence joins TRBV7-2 and TRBJ2-7; D is undetermined. The origin of this receptor is a woman aged 18-35 years with Graves' hyperthyroidism. CDR3 residues: CASSLEPLSYEQYF. In DNA, the CDR3 is TGTGCCAGCAGCTTAGAGCCCCTCTCCTACGAGCAGTACTTC.